Below are 2 T cell receptor beta chains sequenced from a single sample in a study of cytomegalovirus exposure and HLA in healthy donors. With 60 Vbeta and 13 Jbeta primers, the PCR was carried out. Profiling relied on immunoSEQ multiplex PCR, and the TCRdb table lists in-frame clones only, not all of them. The sample holds fewer than 200,000 clones; about 90% are singletons and the top ten take roughly 0.2%. The sequenced material came from PBMCs. The receptors derive from a girl under three years old in good health and CMV-seronegative.

This chain connects TRBV6-1 to TRBJ1-1; the D is unclear. With 7 bases removed from V and 0 bases from J, the gap between germline ends came to 6 bases. The CDR3 runs 12 residues. From germline, CDR1 is MNHNS and CDR2 SASEGT. The CDR3 DNA is TGTGCCAGCAATGGAGTGAACACTGAAGCTTTCTTT. It yields the protein CASNGVNTEAFF.

As for this clone: The junction and the germline gene differ at one end; a read error may be behind it. This chain connects TRBV7-7 to TRBJ2-5; no clear D gene. This CDR3 is 14 amino acids long. From germline, CDR1 is SSHAT and CDR2 FNYEAQ (reference sequence). CDR3 region: CASSLGASGETQYF. CDR3 bases: TGTGCTAGCAGCTTAGGAGCCTCTGGAGAGACCCAGTACTTC.